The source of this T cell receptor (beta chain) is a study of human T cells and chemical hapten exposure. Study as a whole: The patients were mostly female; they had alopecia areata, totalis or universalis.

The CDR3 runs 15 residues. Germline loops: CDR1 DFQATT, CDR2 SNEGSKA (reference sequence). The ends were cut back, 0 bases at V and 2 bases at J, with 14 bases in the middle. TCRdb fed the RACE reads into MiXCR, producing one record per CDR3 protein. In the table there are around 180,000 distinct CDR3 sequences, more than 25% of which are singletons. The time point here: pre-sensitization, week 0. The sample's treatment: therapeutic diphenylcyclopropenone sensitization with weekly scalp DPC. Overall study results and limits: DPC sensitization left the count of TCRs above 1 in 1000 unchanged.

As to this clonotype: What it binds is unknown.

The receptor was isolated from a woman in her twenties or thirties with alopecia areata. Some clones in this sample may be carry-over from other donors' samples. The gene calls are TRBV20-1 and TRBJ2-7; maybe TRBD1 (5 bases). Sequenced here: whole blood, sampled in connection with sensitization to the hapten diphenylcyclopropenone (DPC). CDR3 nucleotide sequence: TGCAGTGCTAGAGATAGGGGTCTCACTCCCTACGAGCAGTACTTC. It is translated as CSARDRGLTPYEQYF.